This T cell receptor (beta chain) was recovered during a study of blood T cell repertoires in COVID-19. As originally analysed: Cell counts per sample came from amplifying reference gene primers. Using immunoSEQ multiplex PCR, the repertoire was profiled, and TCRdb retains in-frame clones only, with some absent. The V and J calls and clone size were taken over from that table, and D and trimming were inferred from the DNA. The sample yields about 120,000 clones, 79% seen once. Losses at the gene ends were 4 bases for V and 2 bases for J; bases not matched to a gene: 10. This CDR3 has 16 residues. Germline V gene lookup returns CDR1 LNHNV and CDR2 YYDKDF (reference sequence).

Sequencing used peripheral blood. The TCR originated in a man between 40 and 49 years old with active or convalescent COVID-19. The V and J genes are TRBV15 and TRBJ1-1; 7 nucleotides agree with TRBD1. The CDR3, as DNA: TGTGCCACCAGCATTTGGGGTTACAGGGGCAACACTGAAGCTTTCTTT. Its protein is CATSIWGYRGNTEAFF.